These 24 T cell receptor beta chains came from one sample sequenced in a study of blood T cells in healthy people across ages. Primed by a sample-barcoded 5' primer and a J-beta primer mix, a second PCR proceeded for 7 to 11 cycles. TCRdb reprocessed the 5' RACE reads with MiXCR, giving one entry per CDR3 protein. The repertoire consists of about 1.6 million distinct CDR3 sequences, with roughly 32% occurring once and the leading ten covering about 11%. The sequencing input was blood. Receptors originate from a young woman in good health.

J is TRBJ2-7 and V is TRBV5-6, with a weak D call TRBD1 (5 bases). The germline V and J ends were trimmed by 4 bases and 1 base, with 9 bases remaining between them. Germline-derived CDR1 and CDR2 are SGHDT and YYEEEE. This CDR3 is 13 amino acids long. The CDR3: CASSVQVSYEQYF. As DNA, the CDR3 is TGTGCCAGCAGCGTACAGGTATCCTACGAGCAGTACTTC. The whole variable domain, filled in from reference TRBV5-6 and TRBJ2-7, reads DAGVTQSPTHLIKTRGQQVTLRCSPKSGHDTVSWYQQALGQGPQFIFQYYEEEERQRGNFPDRFSGHQFPNYSSELNVNALLLGDSALYLCASSVQVSYEQYFGPGTRLTVT.

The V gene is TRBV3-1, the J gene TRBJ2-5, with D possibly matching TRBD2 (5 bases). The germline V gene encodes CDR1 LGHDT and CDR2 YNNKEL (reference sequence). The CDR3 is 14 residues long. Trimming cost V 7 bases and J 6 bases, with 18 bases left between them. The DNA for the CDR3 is TGTGCCAGCAAAGGACTTTCCACCTTTCAGACCCAGTACTTC. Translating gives CASKGLSTFQTQYF.

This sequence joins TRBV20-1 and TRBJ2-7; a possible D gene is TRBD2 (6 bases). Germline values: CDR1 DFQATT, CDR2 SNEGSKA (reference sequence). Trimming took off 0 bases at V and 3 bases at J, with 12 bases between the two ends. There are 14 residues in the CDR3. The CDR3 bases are TGCAGTGCTAGAGAAGGAGGGAGCTTCTACGAGCAGTACTTC. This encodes CSAREGGSFYEQYF.

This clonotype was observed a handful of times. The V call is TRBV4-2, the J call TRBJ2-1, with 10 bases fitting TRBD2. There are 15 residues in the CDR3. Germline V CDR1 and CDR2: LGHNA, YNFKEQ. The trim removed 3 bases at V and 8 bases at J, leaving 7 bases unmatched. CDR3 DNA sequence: TGTGCCAGCAGCCAGCTAGCGGGAGTAGAGTATGAGCAGTTCTTC. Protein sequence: CASSQLAGVEYEQFF.

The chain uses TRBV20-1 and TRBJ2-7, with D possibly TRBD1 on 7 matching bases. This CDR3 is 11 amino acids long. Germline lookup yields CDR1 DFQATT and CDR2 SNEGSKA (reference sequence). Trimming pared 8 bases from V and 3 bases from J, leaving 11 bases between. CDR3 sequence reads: CSTGDSYEQYF. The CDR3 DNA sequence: TGCAGTACGGGGGACAGCTACGAGCAGTACTTC.

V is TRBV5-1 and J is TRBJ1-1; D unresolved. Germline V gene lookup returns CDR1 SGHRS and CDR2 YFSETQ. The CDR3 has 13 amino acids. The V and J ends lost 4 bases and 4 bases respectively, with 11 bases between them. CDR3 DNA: TGCGCCAGCAGCCAGGAGGCAGTCACTGAAGCTTTCTTT. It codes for CASSQEAVTEAFF.

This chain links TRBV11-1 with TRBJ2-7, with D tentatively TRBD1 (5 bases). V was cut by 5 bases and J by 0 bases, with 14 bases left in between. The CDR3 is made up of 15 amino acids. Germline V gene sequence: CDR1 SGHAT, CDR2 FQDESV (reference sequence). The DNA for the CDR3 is TGTGCCAGCAGCCACCGGGCAGGGATCTCCTACGAGCAGTACTTC. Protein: CASSHRAGISYEQYF.

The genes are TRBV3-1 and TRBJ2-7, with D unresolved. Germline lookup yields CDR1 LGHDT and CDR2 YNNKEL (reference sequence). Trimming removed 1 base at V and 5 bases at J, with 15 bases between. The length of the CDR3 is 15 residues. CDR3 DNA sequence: TGTGCCAGCAGCCAAGCCTTCATGAAGGTCCACGAGCAGTACTTC. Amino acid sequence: CASSQAFMKVHEQYF.

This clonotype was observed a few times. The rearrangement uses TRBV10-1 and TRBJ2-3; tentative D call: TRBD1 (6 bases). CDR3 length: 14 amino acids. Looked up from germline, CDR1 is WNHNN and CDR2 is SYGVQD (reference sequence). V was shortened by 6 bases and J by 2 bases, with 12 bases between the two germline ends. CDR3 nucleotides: TGCGCCAGCAGCACGGACAGATACACAGATACGCAGTATTTT. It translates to CASSTDRYTDTQYF.

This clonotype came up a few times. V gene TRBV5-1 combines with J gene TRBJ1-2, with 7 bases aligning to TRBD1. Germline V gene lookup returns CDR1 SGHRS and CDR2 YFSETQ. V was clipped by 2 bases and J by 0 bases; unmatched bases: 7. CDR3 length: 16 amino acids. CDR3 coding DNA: TGCGCCAGCAGCTTCACCGGGACAGCGACTAACTATGGCTACACCTTC. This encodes CASSFTGTATNYGYTF.

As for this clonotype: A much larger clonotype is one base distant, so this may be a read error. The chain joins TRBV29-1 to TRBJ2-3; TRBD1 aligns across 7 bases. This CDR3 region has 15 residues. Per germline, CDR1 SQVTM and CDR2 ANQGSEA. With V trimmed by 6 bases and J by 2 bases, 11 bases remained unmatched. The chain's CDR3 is CSVSRGTDTTDTQYF. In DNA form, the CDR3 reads TGCAGCGTGAGCAGGGGGACAGACACCACAGATACGCAGTATTTT.

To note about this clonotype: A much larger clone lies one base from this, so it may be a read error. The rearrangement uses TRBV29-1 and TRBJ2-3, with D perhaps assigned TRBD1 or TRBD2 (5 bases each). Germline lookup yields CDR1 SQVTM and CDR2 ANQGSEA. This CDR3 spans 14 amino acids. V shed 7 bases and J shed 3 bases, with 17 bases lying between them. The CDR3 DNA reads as TGCAGCGCTGAGGGGATAGGGTGGACAGATACGCAGTATTTT. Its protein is CSAEGIGWTDTQYF.

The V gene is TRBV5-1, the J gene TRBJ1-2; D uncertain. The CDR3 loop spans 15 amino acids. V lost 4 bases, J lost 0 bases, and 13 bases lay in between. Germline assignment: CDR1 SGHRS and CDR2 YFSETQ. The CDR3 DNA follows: TGCGCCAGCAGCACCTCGGACGGTTCTAACTATGGCTACACCTTC. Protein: CASSTSDGSNYGYTF.

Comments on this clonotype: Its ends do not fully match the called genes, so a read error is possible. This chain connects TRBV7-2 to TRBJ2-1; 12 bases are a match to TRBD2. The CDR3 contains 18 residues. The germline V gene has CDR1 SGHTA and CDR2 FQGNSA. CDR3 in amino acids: CASRLGLAGTKGLNEQFF. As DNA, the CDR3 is TGTGCCAGCAGGTTAGGACTAGCGGGAACGAAAGGCTTAAATGAGCAGTTCTTC. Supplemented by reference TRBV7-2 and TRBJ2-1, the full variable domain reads GAGVSQSPSNKVTEKGKDVELRCDPISGHTALYWYRQSLGQGLEFLIYFQGNSAPDKSGLPSDRFSAERTGGSVSTLTIQRTQQEDSAVYLCASRLGLAGTKGLNEQFFGPGTRLTVL.

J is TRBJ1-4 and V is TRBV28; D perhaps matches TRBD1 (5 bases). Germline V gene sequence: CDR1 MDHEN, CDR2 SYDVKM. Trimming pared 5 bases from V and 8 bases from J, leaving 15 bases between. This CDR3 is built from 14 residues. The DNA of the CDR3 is TGTGCCAGCAGTCCCGGGGGGATCGTCGAAAAACTGTTTTTT. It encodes CASSPGGIVEKLFF.

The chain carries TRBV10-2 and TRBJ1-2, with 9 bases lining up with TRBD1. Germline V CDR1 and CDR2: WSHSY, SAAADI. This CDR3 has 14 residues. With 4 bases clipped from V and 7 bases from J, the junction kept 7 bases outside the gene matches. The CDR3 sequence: CASSVQQGAGGYTF. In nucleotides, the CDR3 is TGCGCCAGCAGTGTCCAACAGGGGGCCGGTGGCTACACCTTC.

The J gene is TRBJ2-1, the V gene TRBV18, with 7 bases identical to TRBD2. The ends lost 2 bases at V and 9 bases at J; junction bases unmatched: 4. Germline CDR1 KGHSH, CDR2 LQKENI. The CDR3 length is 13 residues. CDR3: CASSPGRELEQFF. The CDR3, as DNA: TGTGCCAGCTCACCAGGGCGGGAGCTTGAGCAGTTCTTC.

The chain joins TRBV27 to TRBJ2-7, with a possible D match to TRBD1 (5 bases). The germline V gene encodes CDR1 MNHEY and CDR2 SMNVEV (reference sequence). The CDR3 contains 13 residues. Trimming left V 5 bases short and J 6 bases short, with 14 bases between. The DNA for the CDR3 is TGTGCCAGCAGTGCCGACAGATACAGCGAGCAGTACTTC. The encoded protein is CASSADRYSEQYF.

CDR3 nucleotides: TGCGCCAGCAGTAATTGGAAGACTAGCGGCACAGATACGCAGTATTTT. Amino acids: CASSNWKTSGTDTQYF. The chain recombines TRBV10-1 with TRBJ2-3; 8 bases are a match to TRBD2. CDR1 WNHNN and CDR2 SYGVQD come from the germline V gene (reference sequence). The V and J ends lost 5 bases and 1 base, in that order; junction bases with no gene match: 8. The CDR3 contains 16 residues.

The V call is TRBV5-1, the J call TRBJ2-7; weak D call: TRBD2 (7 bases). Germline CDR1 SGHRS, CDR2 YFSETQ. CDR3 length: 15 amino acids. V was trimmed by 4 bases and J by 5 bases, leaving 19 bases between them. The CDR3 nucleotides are TGCGCCAGCAGCACTTGGGGGGGCCCGGGCCACGAGCAGTACTTC. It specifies CASSTWGGPGHEQYF.

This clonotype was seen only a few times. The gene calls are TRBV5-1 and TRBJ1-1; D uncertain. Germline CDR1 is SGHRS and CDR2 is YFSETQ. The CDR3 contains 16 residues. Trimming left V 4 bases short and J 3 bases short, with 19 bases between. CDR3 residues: CASSLYPDGRDTEAFF. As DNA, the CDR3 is TGCGCCAGCAGCCTATACCCCGACGGTAGGGACACTGAAGCTTTCTTT.

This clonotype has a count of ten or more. As DNA, the CDR3 is TGTGCCAGCAGCTTAGTACCGCGGTGGAGTGGCTACACCTTC. Translating gives CASSLVPRWSGYTF. The chain is built from TRBV7-2 and TRBJ1-2; D remains ambiguous. The length of the CDR3 is 14 residues. Trimming pared 1 base from V and 7 bases from J, leaving 13 bases between. CDR1 SGHTA and CDR2 FQGNSA come from the germline V gene.

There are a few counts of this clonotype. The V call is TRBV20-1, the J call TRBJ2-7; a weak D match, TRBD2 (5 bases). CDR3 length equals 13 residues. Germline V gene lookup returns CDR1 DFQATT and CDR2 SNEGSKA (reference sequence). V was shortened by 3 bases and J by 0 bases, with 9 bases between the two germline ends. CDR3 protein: CSASERFSYEQYF. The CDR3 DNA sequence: TGCAGTGCTAGTGAGCGGTTCTCCTACGAGCAGTACTTC.

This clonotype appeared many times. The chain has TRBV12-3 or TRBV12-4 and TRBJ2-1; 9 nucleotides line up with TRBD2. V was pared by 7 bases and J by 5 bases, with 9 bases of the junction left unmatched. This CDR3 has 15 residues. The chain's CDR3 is CASTLSGGPNNEQFF. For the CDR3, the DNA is TGTGCCAGCACTCTAAGCGGGGGGCCTAACAATGAGCAGTTCTTC.